The clone carrying this T cell receptor beta chain was observed a handful of times. Its antigen is not identified. These data originate in a study of T cells in narcolepsy. About the research overall: Enrolled donors included narcolepsy type 1 or type 2 patients and healthy controls. Study-wide results and limits: Autoreactive clonotypes reportedly recurred in blood of same and different patients, not controls. Comparing one patient's CSF and blood CD4+ clonotypes highlighted HCRT- and TRIB2-specific autoreactive clonotypes. In some patient and control memory CD4+ samples, autoreactive clones were absent.

The method was immunoSEQ multiplex PCR; TCRdb's version includes in-frame clones alone and lacks a portion of them. The sample holds about 30,000 clones, about 76% seen once. This TCR was sampled from a human donor with narcolepsy. Sequenced input: CD45RA- memory CD4+ T cells from PBMCs.

The CDR3 region is CASSLSGQGYGLSGKLFF. The CDR3 region has the DNA TGTGCCAGCAGTTTATCGGGGCAGGGGTACGGTTTATCTGGAAAACTGTTTTTT. This chain connects TRBV27 to TRBJ1-4, with D tentatively TRBD1 (6 bases). This CDR3 is built from 18 residues. V was pared by 0 bases and J by 10 bases, with 24 bases between. Germline CDR1 MNHEY, CDR2 SMNVEV (reference sequence). Full variable domain (remainder filled in from reference TRBV27 and TRBJ1-4): EAQVTQNPRYLITVTGKKLTVTCSQNMNHEYMSWYRQDPGLGLRQIYYSMNVEVTDKGDVPEGYKVSRKEKRNFPLILESPSPNQTSLYFCASSLSGQGYGLSGKLFFGSGTQLSVL.